These 3 T cell receptor beta chains came from one sample sequenced in a study of blood T cell repertoires in COVID-19. Measured with immunoSEQ multiplex PCR; TCRdb has only the in-frame clones, and not every one. Among approximately 170,000 clones listed, roughly four fifths were seen once. Sequenced material: peripheral blood. These receptors all stem from a man aged 35-49 years who had recovered from COVID-19.

The chain employs TRBV19 and TRBJ1-5; D gene unclear. Trimming left V 4 bases short and J 4 bases short, with 17 bases between. There are 16 residues in the CDR3. The germline V gene encodes CDR1 LNHDA and CDR2 SQIVND (reference sequence). CDR3 in amino acids: CASSNPRGRSNQPQHF. DNA of the CDR3: TGTGCCAGTAGTAACCCCCGTGGGCGTTCGAATCAGCCCCAGCATTTT.

The chain carries TRBV7-3 and TRBJ2-5; 13 bases are a match to TRBD2. Looked up from germline, CDR1 is SGHTA and CDR2 is FQGTGA. CDR3 length equals 19 residues. Trimming took 4 bases from V and 5 from J; bases not matched to a gene: 16. The CDR3 DNA follows: TGTGCCAGCAGCTCCCGTGACCCGGGACTAGCGGGAATTGTGGAGACCCAGTACTTC. Translated: CASSSRDPGLAGIVETQYF.

This clone has a handful of counts. The chain carries TRBV3-1 (or the pseudogene TRBV3-2) and TRBJ1-2, with 8 bases fitting TRBD1. Trimming removed 0 bases from V and 4 bases from J; junction bases left unmatched: 10. The CDR3 is 17 amino acids. CDR1 and CDR2 from the germline V gene are LGHDT and YNNKEL (reference sequence). The CDR3 nucleotides are TGTGCCAGCAGCCAAGATGGGGCTCAGGGGGCGACCTATGGCTACACCTTC. Its translation is CASSQDGAQGATYGYTF.